The rows below give T cell receptor beta chains drawn from one sample of a study of blood T cell repertoires in COVID-19. Clones were read by immunoSEQ multiplex PCR, and TCRdb kept only the in-frame ones, dropping some. The sample lists fewer than 450,000 clones, roughly 90% occurring once. Sequences were obtained from peripheral blood. All receptors come from a woman in her sixties or seventies with COVID-19, enrolled during active disease. Each CDR3 is given with its conserved first and last residue. D genes are given only for firm matches. Not all rows give a size; the values are once, few, many and, for expanded clones, a class.

abundance,d_gene,v_gene,j_gene,CDR3nt,CDR3aa
NA,NA,TRBV5-1,TRBJ1-1,TGCGCCAGCAGCTTTGTACAGGGTGGAGGAACTGAAGCTTTCTTT,CASSFVQGGGTEAFF
NA,TRBD2,TRBV7-9,TRBJ2-1,TGTGCCAGCAGCTCGCGTTCTAGCGGGGGGCCCTCGGAGCAGTTCTTC,CASSSRSSGGPSEQFF
NA,NA,TRBV6-5,TRBJ1-2,TGTGCCAGCAGTTACGGAGTTCAAATTGCTAACTATGGCTACACCTTC,CASSYGVQIANYGYTF
NA,NA,TRBV6-5,TRBJ1-2,TGTGCCAGCAGTTTCCCGTGGACAGCGCGCTATGGCTACACCTTC,CASSFPWTARYGYTF
NA,TRBD2,TRBV7-2,TRBJ2-7,TGTGCCAGCAGCTTAGCGGGCGGGACTAGCGGGGGTTACTACGAGCAGTACTTC,CASSLAGGTSGGYYEQYF
NA,NA,TRBV28,TRBJ2-7,TGTGCCAGCAGTCCAATACAGGGTCCCTTACTGGACTACGAGCAGTACTTC,CASSPIQGPLLDYEQYF
NA,NA,TRBV7-9,TRBJ1-5,TGTGCCAGCAGCCTCCCGGGTGATCAGCCCCAGCATTTT,CASSLPGDQPQHF
NA,TRBD2,TRBV3-1/TRBV3-2,TRBJ2-7,TGTGCCAGCAGCAAACTAGCGGGGGGGCCGGGAGAGCAGTACTTC,CASSKLAGGPGEQYF
once,TRBD1,TRBV5-4,TRBJ2-6,TGTGCCAGCAGCTCCGGGACAGTGTATTCTGGGGCCAACGTCCTGACTTTC,CASSSGTVYSGANVLTF
NA,TRBD1,TRBV30,TRBJ1-4,TGTGCCTGGAGTGTACGATTAGGGGGCGCCTATGAAAAACTGTTTTTT,CAWSVRLGGAYEKLFF
NA,NA,TRBV9,TRBJ2-2,TGTGCCAGCAGCGTAGGAGACACCGGGGAGCTGTTTTTT,CASSVGDTGELFF
few,NA,TRBV6-5,TRBJ2-5,TGTGCCAGCAGCCCGCCAGGATCGGAGACCCAGTACTTC,CASSPPGSETQYF
NA,NA,TRBV2,TRBJ2-5,TGTGCCAGCAAGGGAGACCAAGAGACCCAGTACTTC,CASKGDQETQYF
NA,NA,TRBV4-2,TRBJ1-6,TGTGCCAGCAGCCCCCTCCCTTATAATTCACCCCTCCACTTT,CASSPLPYNSPLHF
NA,NA,TRBV3-1/TRBV3-2,TRBJ2-2,TGTGCCAGCAGCCAAGAATATAGCGGGAACACCGGGGAGCTGTTTTTT,CASSQEYSGNTGELFF
NA,NA,TRBV6-5,TRBJ1-6,TGTGCCAGCACCAAGACCGGGACACCGCAGCTCCACTTT,CASTKTGTPQLHF
NA,TRBD1,TRBV4-2,TRBJ1-4,TGTGCCAGCAGCCCAATGCTGGGGACAGGGGGCACTAATGAAAAACTGTTTTTT,CASSPMLGTGGTNEKLFF
NA,TRBD1,TRBV4-1,TRBJ2-7,TGCGCCAGCAGCCGCCAAATGGGACAGGGTGGGGAGCAGTACTTC,CASSRQMGQGGEQYF
NA,NA,TRBV12-3/TRBV12-4,TRBJ1-2,TGTGCCAGCAGTTCCGGGAACGGTGGCTACACCTTC,CASSSGNGGYTF
NA,NA,TRBV5-8,TRBJ1-2,TGTGCCAGCAGCTTTTCTCGTGCCGGGGGAGGTTTACGCTATGGCTACACCTTC,CASSFSRAGGGLRYGYTF
NA,NA,TRBV12-5,TRBJ2-2,TGTGCTAGTGGTTTGGTACTATGGAGGGGCCGGAACACCGGGGAGCTGTTTTTT,CASGLVLWRGRNTGELFF
once,TRBD2,TRBV7-3,TRBJ2-3,TGTGCCAGCAGCTTAATAGCGGGGGGCACAGATACGCAGTATTTT,CASSLIAGGTDTQYF
NA,TRBD1,TRBV29-1,TRBJ1-4,TGCAGCGTTCAGGGGGCTGATGAAAAACTGTTTTTT,CSVQGADEKLFF
few,TRBD1,TRBV2,TRBJ1-2,TGTGCCAGCAGCGGACAGGGGCTAAACTATGGCTACACCTTC,CASSGQGLNYGYTF
NA,TRBD2,TRBV2,TRBJ2-4,TGTGCCAGCAGTGTAGGGCGGGGGGGCGTCAAAAACATTCAGTACTTC,CASSVGRGGVKNIQYF
few,NA,TRBV19,TRBJ1-1,TGTGCCAGTAGTATAGTACAGAACACTGAAGCTTTCTTT,CASSIVQNTEAFF
NA,NA,TRBV2,TRBJ2-1,TGTGCCAGCAGAGACAACAATGAGCAGTTCTTC,CASRDNNEQFF
NA,TRBD1,TRBV5-1,TRBJ2-6,TGCGCCAGCAGCTTTACAGGGGGTGGGGCCAACGTCCTGACTTTC,CASSFTGGGANVLTF
few,NA,TRBV29-1,TRBJ1-2,TGCAGCGTTGTACAATCCTATGGCTACACCTTC,CSVVQSYGYTF
NA,NA,TRBV29-1,TRBJ2-3,TGCAGCGTTGAAGCCTTAGTCCGGACAGATACGCAGTATTTT,CSVEALVRTDTQYF
NA,NA,TRBV7-9,TRBJ1-4,TGTGCCAGCAGCAGATGGACGGGGTATGAAAAACTGTTTTTT,CASSRWTGYEKLFF
few,NA,TRBV4-3,TRBJ2-7,TGCGCCAGCAGCCAGGGGGACGGGCAGGGGTACGAGCAGTACTTC,CASSQGDGQGYEQYF
NA,NA,TRBV6-5,TRBJ2-7,TGTGCCAGCAGTTACATCGCCAGCTCCTACGAGCAGTACTTC,CASSYIASSYEQYF
NA,NA,TRBV21-1,TRBJ1-5,TGTGCCAGCAGCAAAGAAAGAGTAAGACCGAAAAACTCTAGGCCCAATCAGCCCCAGCATTTT,CASSKERVRPKNSRPNQPQHF
once,NA,TRBV29-1,TRBJ2-3,TGCAGCGCCTCTGAGGGGGGGGATACGCAGTATTTT,CSASEGGDTQYF
NA,TRBD2,TRBV27,TRBJ2-2,TGTGCCAGCAGTCCTCGACTAGCGGGGGGGACCGGGGAGCTGTTTTTT,CASSPRLAGGTGELFF
NA,TRBD1,TRBV29-1,TRBJ1-2,TGCAGCCTCAACTCAGCCGGGACAGGGGAAATCGGTGGCTACACCTTC,CSLNSAGTGEIGGYTF
NA,NA,TRBV5-1,TRBJ1-6,TGCGCCAGCAGATTGGGGGAGACGATGTATTCACCCCTCCACTTT,CASRLGETMYSPLHF
few,NA,TRBV5-4,TRBJ1-3,TGTGCCAGCAGCCCAAACGGGGGTTCTGGAAACACCATATATTTT,CASSPNGGSGNTIYF
NA,TRBD1,TRBV10-2,TRBJ2-2,TGCGCCAGCATATCACAGGGGCAGAACACCGGGGAGCTGTTTTTT,CASISQGQNTGELFF
NA,TRBD1,TRBV10-3,TRBJ1-5,TGTGCCATCAGTTCGGACAGGGGGCTTCAGCCCCAGCATTTT,CAISSDRGLQPQHF
NA,NA,TRBV5-5,TRBJ2-5,TGTGCCAGCAGCCCCTCTCAGGGTCGGCAAGAGACCCAGTACTTC,CASSPSQGRQETQYF
NA,NA,TRBV19,TRBJ1-2,TGTGCCAGTAGTATAGGAGCAGGGGCGCTCGGCTACACCTTC,CASSIGAGALGYTF
NA,TRBD1,TRBV19,TRBJ1-5,TGTGCCAGTAGGGATGAGGGGGCTTATAGCAATCAGCCCCAGCATTTT,CASRDEGAYSNQPQHF
NA,NA,TRBV6-1,TRBJ1-2,TGTGCCAGCAGTGAAGCGCCGAGGAGGTATGGCTACACCTTC,CASSEAPRRYGYTF
once,NA,TRBV5-1,TRBJ1-6,TGCGCCAGCAGCTTGGGGCCCTCGGGGAGCTCCTATAATTCACCCCTCCACTTT,CASSLGPSGSSYNSPLHF
once,TRBD1,TRBV5-1,TRBJ1-4,TGCGCCAGCAGCCTAAAGCCTACAGGGGGGATAAATGAAAAACTGTTTTTT,CASSLKPTGGINEKLFF
NA,TRBD1,TRBV6-5,TRBJ1-3,TGTGCCAGCACTCCAGGACAGGGCCTGGGGAACACCATATATTTT,CASTPGQGLGNTIYF
NA,NA,TRBV2,TRBJ1-3,TGTGCCAGCAGTGAAATGGGGGGTCCTGGAAACACCATATATTTT,CASSEMGGPGNTIYF